This TCR beta chain appears in the sequencing data of a study of regulatory T cells in long-lasting Graves disease. Arm-PCR of CDR3 regions with iRepertoire HTBI primers generated TCR beta libraries. TCRdb re-called the multiplex PCR reads with MiXCR, one entry per CDR3 protein. The table has about 330,000 distinct CDR3 sequences, 15% to 20% seen once. CDR3 size: 16 residues. CDR1 is LGHDT, CDR2 YNNKEL, per germline (reference sequence). Trimming stripped 1 base from V and 4 bases from J, with 11 bases between. This clonotype was observed at least ten times. The time point is: newly diagnosed GD, antithyroid drugs for less than 3 months. From PBMCs, RNA was extracted and then used to make the TCR library. The same data also went into a second study, on T cells in Graves' hyperthyroidism and ophthalmopathy.

Sequences were derived from peripheral blood mononuclear cells (PBMCs), sampled at new diagnosis, from a patient treated with antithyroid drugs. This chain links TRBV3-1 with TRBJ2-6; possibly TRBD1 or TRBD2 for D (5 bases each). The clonotype comes from a woman aged 18-29 years with Graves disease. The CDR3 DNA reads as TGTGCCAGCAGCCAAGTCCGGGGCTCAGGGGCCAACGTCCTGACTTTC. This translates into CASSQVRGSGANVLTF.